The 32 T cell receptor beta chains reported below all come from one sample, sequenced in a study of T cells after yellow fever vaccination. TCRdb fed the 5' RACE reads into MiXCR, producing one record per CDR3 protein. Among 25,000 to 35,000 distinct CDR3 sequences, roughly 6.1% were seen once, and the ten largest hold roughly 25%. The material sequenced was PBMCs, either bulk or a sorted T-cell subset (CD4+, CD8+, memory, or dextramer-sorted; not recorded which), taken on the day of the yellow fever booster vaccination. The receptors come from a man aged 25-40 years who received the YFV17D yellow fever vaccine.

This clonotype was counted many times. The genes are TRBV5-6 and TRBJ1-3; D not resolved. The CDR3 loop spans 14 amino acids. Trimming removed 6 bases at V and 2 bases at J, with 12 bases between. CDR1 is SGHDT and CDR2 is YYEEEE in the germline V gene. The DNA of the CDR3 is TGTGCCAGCACCACTTGGTACGCTGGAAACACCATATATTTT. Translated: CASTTWYAGNTIYF.

A few counts support this clonotype. V usage is TRBV20-1 and J usage is TRBJ2-7; TRBD1 agrees at 7 bases. The CDR3 contains 13 residues. The V gene's germline CDR1 is DFQATT and CDR2 SNEGSKA (reference sequence). Losses at the gene ends were 3 bases for V and 5 bases for J; bases not matched to a gene: 7. The CDR3 sequence: CSASRGDRDEQYF. CDR3 in DNA: TGCAGTGCTAGTCGGGGAGACAGGGACGAGCAGTACTTC.

This clonotype was seen a few times. The V call is TRBV19, the J call TRBJ2-1, with D possibly matching TRBD2 (6 bases). CDR3 length: 14 amino acids. Germline loops: CDR1 LNHDA, CDR2 SQIVND (reference sequence). Trimming left V 3 bases short and J 4 bases short, with 10 bases between. The CDR3 DNA reads TGTGCCAGTAGTATGGGGGGTAATTACAATGAGCAGTTCTTC. Protein: CASSMGGNYNEQFF.

The J gene is TRBJ2-1, the V gene TRBV20-1; 8 bases fit TRBD2. The ends lost 6 bases at V and 4 bases at J; junction bases unmatched: 8. Germline V gene sequence: CDR1 DFQATT, CDR2 SNEGSKA (reference sequence). The CDR3 extends over 14 amino acids. The CDR3 bases are TGCAGTGCCACCGCGGAGCGGGGGTACAATGAGCAGTTCTTC. Translated: CSATAERGYNEQFF.

In this sample, this clonotype turned up many times. V gene TRBV7-9 combines with J gene TRBJ2-5; D is undetermined. CDR1 and CDR2 from the germline V gene are SEHNR and FQNEAQ (reference sequence). The CDR3 covers 11 residues. V lost 4 bases to trimming and J lost 4 bases, with 4 bases between them. The CDR3 spells CASSSVETQYF. The CDR3 region has the DNA TGTGCCAGCAGCTCGGTAGAGACCCAGTACTTC.

This clonotype was observed many times. The V call is TRBV12-3 or TRBV12-4, the J call TRBJ1-2; the match to TRBD1 covers 8 bases. The CDR3 extends over 13 amino acids. V lost 4 bases and J lost 8; bases outside the gene matches: 6. CDR3 in DNA: TGTGCCAGCAGTTCCGGGACAGGATTAGGCTACACCTTC. This gives the protein CASSSGTGLGYTF.

There are many counts of this clonotype. The CDR3 DNA sequence: TGTGCCAGCAGCTTCGGAGTCGAGTACCAAGAGACCCAGTACTTC. This encodes CASSFGVEYQETQYF. The chain combines TRBV7-2 with TRBJ2-5, with unresolved D. This CDR3 has 15 amino acids. The germline V gene has CDR1 SGHTA and CDR2 FQGNSA. The V end was cut by 3 bases, the J end by 0 bases, with 11 bases between.

Ten or more counts support this clonotype. The V gene is TRBV7-9, the J gene TRBJ2-7, with 7 bases lining up with TRBD2. The CDR3 extends over 17 amino acids. J was trimmed by 2 bases and V by 5 bases; bases with no gene match: 15. Germline lookup yields CDR1 SEHNR and CDR2 FQNEAQ (reference sequence). CDR3 sequence: CASSPVEGLAAAYEQYF. Here the CDR3 DNA reads TGTGCCAGCAGCCCAGTGGAGGGGCTAGCGGCCGCCTACGAGCAGTACTTC.

This clonotype was seen a few times. The chain joins TRBV20-1 to TRBJ2-7, with TRBD2 matching 14 bases. After removal of 6 bases from V and 1 base from J, the junction contained 11 bases not matched to a gene. The CDR3 consists of 17 residues. CDR1 is DFQATT, CDR2 SNEGSKA, per germline (reference sequence). Written as DNA, the CDR3 is TGCAGTGCCAGACTAGCGGGAGGGGCGGGTCATTCCTACGAGCAGTACTTC. Translating gives CSARLAGGAGHSYEQYF.

This clonotype was detected ten times or more. This rearrangement joins TRBV6-5 to TRBJ2-1; D unclear. The CDR3 totals 11 residues. V lost 4 bases and J 7 bases, leaving 5 bases between the germline ends. Germline CDR1 is MNHEY and CDR2 is SVGAGI. The CDR3 reads CASSSWNEQFF. Here the CDR3 DNA reads TGTGCCAGCAGTTCCTGGAATGAGCAGTTCTTC.

The chain employs TRBV7-8 and TRBJ2-1; no reliable D call. Germline V gene data show CDR1 as SGHVS and CDR2 as FQNEAQ. This CDR3 is built from 15 residues. Trimming removed 3 bases from V and 2 bases from J, with 11 bases in between. CDR3 protein: CASSFRSQAYNEQFF. The CDR3 DNA reads TGTGCCAGCAGCTTCAGAAGTCAGGCCTACAATGAGCAGTTCTTC.

The chain joins TRBV5-1 to TRBJ2-7; tentative D call: TRBD1 (6 bases). Germline V gene data show CDR1 as SGHRS and CDR2 as YFSETQ. The CDR3 is 15 residues long. V was trimmed by 4 bases and J by 0 bases, leaving 14 bases between them. CDR3 nucleotide sequence: TGCGCCAGCAGCCGTGTGACAGGTAACTCCTACGAGCAGTACTTC. Residues: CASSRVTGNSYEQYF.

By sample fraction, this clonotype is medium-sized. The gene calls are TRBV20-1 and TRBJ2-7; 7 nucleotides agree with TRBD1. The trim removed 5 bases at V and 4 bases at J, leaving 14 bases unmatched. The CDR3 is 15 residues long. Germline V lookup: CDR1 DFQATT, CDR2 SNEGSKA (reference sequence). The CDR3 sequence: CSARPLETGTYEQYF. CDR3 coding DNA: TGCAGTGCTCGCCCCCTTGAGACAGGGACGTACGAGCAGTACTTC.

This clonotype has a count of ten or more. V usage is TRBV30 and J usage is TRBJ1-6; D unresolved. The CDR3 is made up of 13 amino acids. Germline CDR1 is GTSNPN and CDR2 is SVGIG (reference sequence). The V end lost 2 bases, the J end lost 10 bases, and 12 bases lay between the germline ends. The CDR3 bases are TGTGCCTGGAGTCTTGGCCTGCGGTCACCCCTCCACTTT. Translation gives CAWSLGLRSPLHF.

This clonotype was detected ten times or more. J is TRBJ1-1 and V is TRBV6-5, with TRBD1 as a possible D gene (5 bases). CDR1 MNHEY and CDR2 SVGAGI come from the germline V gene. This CDR3 region has 16 residues. V lost 6 bases, J lost 4 bases, and 21 bases lay in between. The CDR3 DNA is TGTGCCAGCAGGGGCAGGGAAGGCGGAATGAGCACTGAAGCTTTCTTT. This translates into CASRGREGGMSTEAFF.

V gene TRBV7-2 combines with J gene TRBJ2-3; TRBD1 might be the D (5 bases). The CDR3 spans 14 residues. Germline V gene sequence: CDR1 SGHTA, CDR2 FQGNSA. The V end lost 5 bases, the J end lost 5 bases, and 14 bases lay between the germline ends. The CDR3 sequence: CASSLHRFQDTQYF. The DNA of the CDR3 is TGTGCCAGCAGCCTCCACAGGTTCCAAGATACGCAGTATTTT.

This clonotype appeared many times. The chain carries TRBV11-2 and TRBJ2-5, with 12 bases matching TRBD2. V lost 0 bases to trimming and J lost 1 base; unmatched junction nucleotides: 0. CDR3 length: 16 residues. In germline, CDR1 is SGHAT, CDR2 FQNNGV. Here the CDR3 reads CASSLELAGGQETQYF. DNA of the CDR3: TGTGCCAGCAGCTTAGAACTAGCGGGAGGCCAAGAGACCCAGTACTTC.

This clonotype came up many times. The chain is built from TRBV20-1 and TRBJ2-1; 7 nucleotides align to TRBD2. The V segment lost 2 bases and the J segment 3 bases; nucleotides outside the gene matches: 4. The CDR3 covers 14 residues. The germline V gene encodes CDR1 DFQATT and CDR2 SNEGSKA (reference sequence). CDR3 sequence (DNA): TGCAGTGCTAGACGGGGGGAGGTCTACAATGAGCAGTTCTTC. The encoded protein is CSARRGEVYNEQFF.

V usage is TRBV27 and J usage is TRBJ2-2; 12 nucleotides align to TRBD2. Germline V CDR1 and CDR2: MNHEY, SMNVEV (reference sequence). V was pared by 5 bases and J by 7 bases, with 11 bases of the junction left unmatched. There are 17 residues in the CDR3. The CDR3 sequence: CASSPPGLAGGGGELFF. CDR3 bases: TGTGCCAGCAGTCCTCCGGGACTAGCGGGCGGTGGCGGGGAGCTGTTTTTT.

This clonotype was detected only a few times. V gene TRBV27 combines with J gene TRBJ1-5; 10 bases match TRBD1. Per the germline V gene, CDR1 is MNHEY and CDR2 is SMNVEV (reference sequence). V trimming: 2 bases; J trimming: 7 bases; junction bases outside the gene matches: 5. This CDR3 has 15 amino acids. This CDR3 reads CASSLRGQGSQPQHF. In DNA form, the CDR3 reads TGTGCCAGCAGTTTAAGGGGACAGGGGTCACAGCCCCAGCATTTT.

This clonotype has a count of ten or more. V usage is TRBV7-9 and J usage is TRBJ2-1; a possible D gene is TRBD1 (5 bases). The CDR3 runs 15 residues. The germline V gene has CDR1 SEHNR and CDR2 FQNEAQ (reference sequence). V lost 1 base and J lost 2, with 9 bases in between. The CDR3 nucleotides read TGTGCCAGCAGCTTAGGTGACAGAACCTACAATGAGCAGTTCTTC. This sequence encodes CASSLGDRTYNEQFF.

The chain uses TRBV20-1 and TRBJ2-7; D gene ambiguous. The germline V gene encodes CDR1 DFQATT and CDR2 SNEGSKA (reference sequence). CDR3 length equals 11 residues. The V end lost 8 bases, the J end lost 3 bases, and 11 bases lay between the germline ends. The CDR3 DNA sequence: TGCAGTCCTCGTGGTGGCTACGAGCAGTACTTC. Amino acids: CSPRGGYEQYF.

This clonotype was seen ten or more times. CDR3 in amino acids: CASRRTAQETQYF. In DNA form, the CDR3 reads TGTGCCAGCAGGAGGACAGCCCAAGAGACCCAGTACTTC. The rearrangement links TRBV5-8 to TRBJ2-5; a weak D match, TRBD1 (6 bases). This CDR3 comprises 13 residues. V was trimmed by 5 bases and J by 1 base, leaving 9 bases between them. From germline, CDR1 is SGHTS and CDR2 YDEGEE. Variable domain in full (rest from reference TRBV5-8 and TRBJ2-5): EAGVTQSPTHLIKTRGQQATLRCSPISGHTSVYWYQQALGLGLQFLLWYDEGEERNRGNFPPRFSGRQFPNYSSELNVNALELEDSALYLCASRRTAQETQYFGPGTRLLVL.

Note on this clonotype: Since a much larger clone is just one base distant, this may be a read error. The chain links TRBV2 to TRBJ2-1; TRBD2 agrees at 10 bases. The CDR3 contains 18 residues. Looked up from germline, CDR1 is SNHLY and CDR2 is FYNNEI. CDR3 sequence: CACSFRSSSGSLHNEQFF. DNA for the CDR3: TGTGCCTGCAGTTTTCGGTCTTCTAGCGGGAGTCTCCACAATGAGCAGTTCTTC.

In its sample, this clonotype was seen a few times. The V call is TRBV4-2, the J call TRBJ1-2; a possible D gene is TRBD1 (5 bases). CDR3 size: 15 residues. CDR1 is LGHNA and CDR2 is YNFKEQ in the germline V gene. V lost 0 bases to trimming and J lost 4 bases, with 12 bases between them. CDR3 in amino acids: CASSQEEGTIYGYTF. In nucleotides, the CDR3 is TGTGCCAGCAGCCAAGAGGAAGGGACTATCTATGGCTACACCTTC.

This clonotype was detected a few times. The rearrangement links TRBV25-1 to TRBJ2-2, with D possibly matching TRBD2 (5 bases). From germline, CDR1 is MGHDK and CDR2 SYGVNS. The CDR3 runs to 14 residues. V was clipped by 3 bases and J by 8 bases, with 13 bases between them. The CDR3, as DNA: TGTGCCAGCAGTGACCACCGGGAACAAGGGGAGCTGTTTTTT. This translates into CASSDHREQGELFF. Drawing the rest from reference TRBV25-1 and TRBJ2-2, the complete variable domain is EADIYQTPRYLVIGTGKKITLECSQTMGHDKMYWYQQDPGMELHLIHYSYGVNSTEKGDLSSESTVSRIRTEHFPLTLESARPSHTSQYLCASSDHREQGELFFGEGSRLTVL.

This clonotype appeared many times. V and J are TRBV12-3 or TRBV12-4 and TRBJ1-5, with 9 bases matching TRBD1. This CDR3 comprises 13 residues. The J segment lost 4 bases and the V segment lost 9 bases, leaving 4 bases of the junction unmatched. CDR3 in amino acids: CASSGTGNQPQHF. CDR3 coding DNA: TGTGCCAGTTCAGGGACAGGGAATCAGCCCCAGCATTTT.

This clonotype came up many times. The CDR3 coding sequence is TGTGCCACCAGCGGACTAGCGGAGACCCAGTACTTC. This encodes CATSGLAETQYF. The rearrangement links TRBV2 to TRBJ2-5; TRBD2 aligns across 9 bases. V was clipped by 10 bases and J by 5 bases; unmatched bases: 5. The CDR3 consists of 12 residues. Looked up from germline, CDR1 is SNHLY and CDR2 is FYNNEI.

In its sample, this clonotype was seen many times. V usage is TRBV5-6 and J usage is TRBJ2-2; D is undetermined. Germline V gene lookup returns CDR1 SGHDT and CDR2 YYEEEE. The CDR3 loop spans 14 amino acids. Trimming stripped 4 bases from V and 3 bases from J, with 10 bases between. CDR3 sequence: CASSDAPDTGELFF. In DNA, the CDR3 is TGTGCCAGCAGCGACGCCCCCGACACCGGGGAGCTGTTTTTT.

This clonotype was recorded many times. This sequence joins TRBV4-1 and TRBJ2-5; D gene unclear. From germline, CDR1 is MGHRA and CDR2 YSYEKL. The germline V and J ends were trimmed by 0 bases and 7 bases, with 6 bases remaining between them. The CDR3 extends over 12 amino acids. For the CDR3, the DNA is TGCGCCAGCAGCCAAGATGAACGGACCCAGTACTTC. Translated: CASSQDERTQYF.

A note on this clonotype: A much larger clonotype is one base distant, so this may be a read error. V gene TRBV7-2 combines with J gene TRBJ2-1; no clear D gene. Deletions cut 1 base from V and 9 bases from J, with 10 bases between. Germline values: CDR1 SGHTA, CDR2 FQGNSA. The CDR3 runs to 13 residues. The DNA for the CDR3 is TGTGCCAGCAGCTTAGTTACCTGCGGTGAGCAGTTCTTC. It translates to CASSLVTCGEQFF.

This clonotype was detected many times. The rearrangement joins TRBV27 to TRBJ2-1; TRBD2 is a possible D gene (6 bases). V lost 3 bases and J lost 4, with 13 bases in between. From germline, CDR1 is MNHEY and CDR2 SMNVEV (reference sequence). There are 15 residues in the CDR3. The DNA for the CDR3 is TGTGCCAGCAGTTTGGAGGGCCGACTATACAATGAGCAGTTCTTC. It is translated as CASSLEGRLYNEQFF.